This is a list of T cell receptor beta chains from one sample in a study of OX40 agonist ivuxolimab in advanced cancers. Profiling relied on immunoSEQ multiplex PCR, and the TCRdb table lists in-frame clones only, not all of them. Of under 80,000 clones in the sample, roughly 81% were seen once. Sequencing was performed on CD4+ or CD8+ T cells sorted from blood, taken in a trial of the OX40 agonist ivuxolimab. The receptors stem from an adult with an advanced solid tumor such as melanoma, head and neck, liver or kidney cancer. Each CDR3 is given with its conserved first and last residue. Fields, in order: CDR3 DNA, CDR3 protein, clone size, D gene, J gene, V gene. D genes are given only for firm matches. Clone size appears in some rows only: once, few, many, or a class for an expanded clone.

CDR3 DNA: TGCGCCAGCAGCTCGGGTTCGGGACAGGGTACGCGGGAGCACAACGAGCAGTACTTC; CDR3 protein: CASSSGSGQGTREHNEQYF; clone size: NA; D gene: TRBD1; J gene: TRBJ2-7; V gene: TRBV5-1
CDR3 DNA: TGCGCCAGCAGCCCCACGATAGGGTCCGGGGAGCTGTTTTTT; CDR3 protein: CASSPTIGSGELFF; clone size: NA; D gene: NA; J gene: TRBJ2-2; V gene: TRBV5-1
CDR3 DNA: TGTGCCAGCAGCTTGACCGACCTATCTGGAAACACCATATATTTT; CDR3 protein: CASSLTDLSGNTIYF; clone size: NA; D gene: NA; J gene: TRBJ1-3; V gene: TRBV7-2
CDR3 DNA: TGCGCCAGCAGCCATCCATTGGGAGGAAACGGGGAGCTGTTTTTT; CDR3 protein: CASSHPLGGNGELFF; clone size: medium-sized; D gene: NA; J gene: TRBJ2-2; V gene: TRBV4-1
CDR3 DNA: TGTGCCATCAGTGAGTCATCGGCCTATCAGCCCCAGCATTTT; CDR3 protein: CAISESSAYQPQHF; clone size: NA; D gene: NA; J gene: TRBJ1-5; V gene: TRBV10-3
CDR3 DNA: TGTGCCAGCAGTTTATCAGGGAATGAGCAGTTCTTC; CDR3 protein: CASSLSGNEQFF; clone size: once; D gene: NA; J gene: TRBJ2-1; V gene: TRBV27
CDR3 DNA: TGTGCCAGCAGTTCCGGGACAGGGGAGTTCAATCAGCCCCAGCATTTT; CDR3 protein: CASSSGTGEFNQPQHF; clone size: NA; D gene: TRBD1; J gene: TRBJ1-5; V gene: TRBV6-5
CDR3 DNA: TGTGCCAGCACCAACGAATACGGAATGAGCTCCTACGAGCAGTACTTC; CDR3 protein: CASTNEYGMSSYEQYF; clone size: NA; D gene: NA; J gene: TRBJ2-7; V gene: TRBV5-4
CDR3 DNA: TGCGCCAGCAGCTTTTCGGGGGTAAACCAAGAGACCCAGTACTTC; CDR3 protein: CASSFSGVNQETQYF; clone size: NA; D gene: NA; J gene: TRBJ2-5; V gene: TRBV5-1
CDR3 DNA: TGTGCCGCCAAAGGGGGGGGATACAATGAGCAGTTCTTC; CDR3 protein: CAAKGGGYNEQFF; clone size: NA; D gene: NA; J gene: TRBJ2-1; V gene: TRBV19
CDR3 DNA: TGTGCCAGCAGCTCCCAGGGGTACACAGATACGCAGTATTTT; CDR3 protein: CASSSQGYTDTQYF; clone size: NA; D gene: NA; J gene: TRBJ2-3; V gene: TRBV5-5
CDR3 DNA: TGTGCCAGCAGCTTAGACCGAAGACAGGCCGGGGAGCTGTTTTTT; CDR3 protein: CASSLDRRQAGELFF; clone size: NA; D gene: NA; J gene: TRBJ2-2; V gene: TRBV11-2
CDR3 DNA: TGCGCCAGCAGCTTGGAAGGTAGGACTGAAGCTTTCTTT; CDR3 protein: CASSLEGRTEAFF; clone size: NA; D gene: NA; J gene: TRBJ1-1; V gene: TRBV5-1
CDR3 DNA: TGCGCCAGCAGCTTGGGGGGGCTAGGTAATTCACCCCTCCACTTT; CDR3 protein: CASSLGGLGNSPLHF; clone size: NA; D gene: NA; J gene: TRBJ1-6; V gene: TRBV5-1
CDR3 DNA: TGTGCCAGCAGCTTGGCCGGATCCTACTCTTGGAATGAGCAGTTCTTC; CDR3 protein: CASSLAGSYSWNEQFF; clone size: NA; D gene: NA; J gene: TRBJ2-1; V gene: TRBV5-4
CDR3 DNA: TGTGCCAGCAGTTACTCTAGCAGCACCTACGAGCAGTACTTC; CDR3 protein: CASSYSSSTYEQYF; clone size: NA; D gene: NA; J gene: TRBJ2-7; V gene: TRBV6-6
CDR3 DNA: TGCAGCGTCGATGCCCCTCAAGGCACAGATACGCAGTATTTT; CDR3 protein: CSVDAPQGTDTQYF; clone size: few; D gene: NA; J gene: TRBJ2-3; V gene: TRBV29-1
CDR3 DNA: TGTGCCAGCAGGGACAGGCCGAACACCGGGGAGCTGTTTTTT; CDR3 protein: CASRDRPNTGELFF; clone size: medium-sized; D gene: TRBD1; J gene: TRBJ2-2; V gene: TRBV2
CDR3 DNA: TGTGCCAGCAGCCCTCGAGGGAACACTGAAGCTTTCTTT; CDR3 protein: CASSPRGNTEAFF; clone size: few; D gene: NA; J gene: TRBJ1-1; V gene: TRBV14
CDR3 DNA: TGTGCCTGGAGAGGGGCGCGCGGCACTGAAGCTTTCTTT; CDR3 protein: CAWRGARGTEAFF; clone size: NA; D gene: NA; J gene: TRBJ1-1; V gene: TRBV30
CDR3 DNA: TGTGCCACCAGCAGGGGGTTTTCTAATTCACCCCTCCACTTT; CDR3 protein: CATSRGFSNSPLHF; clone size: NA; D gene: NA; J gene: TRBJ1-6; V gene: TRBV15
CDR3 DNA: TGTGCCAGCAGCTTACCGAGGACAGGGTTAAACACTGAAGCTTTCTTT; CDR3 protein: CASSLPRTGLNTEAFF; clone size: NA; D gene: TRBD1; J gene: TRBJ1-1; V gene: TRBV5-4
CDR3 DNA: TGTGCCAGCAGCACAAGGGGGACAGGTTCCACCGGGGAGCTGTTTTTT; CDR3 protein: CASSTRGTGSTGELFF; clone size: NA; D gene: TRBD1; J gene: TRBJ2-2; V gene: TRBV9
CDR3 DNA: TGTGCCAGCAGTTCTATGGGACAGGGGGATCGGGAGCAGTACTTC; CDR3 protein: CASSSMGQGDREQYF; clone size: NA; D gene: TRBD1; J gene: TRBJ2-7; V gene: TRBV28
CDR3 DNA: TGTGCCAGCAGGGAAGGGTGGAACACTGAAGCTTTCTTT; CDR3 protein: CASREGWNTEAFF; clone size: NA; D gene: NA; J gene: TRBJ1-1; V gene: TRBV27
CDR3 DNA: TGTGCCAGTAGTATAAACGGGGGGGCTAGCACAGATACGCAGTATTTT; CDR3 protein: CASSINGGASTDTQYF; clone size: NA; D gene: TRBD2; J gene: TRBJ2-3; V gene: TRBV19
CDR3 DNA: TGTGCCAGCTTTACCACCCCTAGAGCAGATACGCAGTATTTT; CDR3 protein: CASFTTPRADTQYF; clone size: NA; D gene: NA; J gene: TRBJ2-3; V gene: TRBV21-1
CDR3 DNA: TGTGCCAGCAGTAGCCGGGGGGACACCCTAGCCAAAAACATTCAGTACTTC; CDR3 protein: CASSSRGDTLAKNIQYF; clone size: few; D gene: NA; J gene: TRBJ2-4; V gene: TRBV9
CDR3 DNA: TGTGCCAGCAGCTTAGGGGGGGTGATCCAAGAGACCCAGTACTTC; CDR3 protein: CASSLGGVIQETQYF; clone size: NA; D gene: NA; J gene: TRBJ2-5; V gene: TRBV7-2
CDR3 DNA: TGTGCCAGCAGTGGGGGCATCACAGATACGCAGTATTTT; CDR3 protein: CASSGGITDTQYF; clone size: medium-sized; D gene: NA; J gene: TRBJ2-3; V gene: TRBV2
CDR3 DNA: TGCGCCAGCAGCCAAGATCCTAGCGGGGGGGTCTTAGATGAGCAGTTCTTC; CDR3 protein: CASSQDPSGGVLDEQFF; clone size: once; D gene: TRBD2; J gene: TRBJ2-1; V gene: TRBV4-3
CDR3 DNA: TGTGCCAGCAGCGGGGAGGGTAATTCACCCCTCCACTTT; CDR3 protein: CASSGEGNSPLHF; clone size: NA; D gene: NA; J gene: TRBJ1-6; V gene: TRBV9
CDR3 DNA: TGTGCCAGCAGCCAAGATCTGGGCGGCTATGGCTACACCTTC; CDR3 protein: CASSQDLGGYGYTF; clone size: NA; D gene: NA; J gene: TRBJ1-2; V gene: TRBV14